Below, 19 T cell receptor beta chains from the same sample are listed, as sequenced in a study of persistence of HIV-infected CD4 T cells. Their cognate antigens are unknown. Nonspecific anti-CD3/anti-CD28 bead stimulation represents the broad CD4+ T cell repertoire. Sorting selected CD4+ T cells upregulating both CD40 ligand and CD69. This was the immunoSEQ version 4 assay in survey mode. The method was immunoSEQ multiplex PCR; TCRdb's version includes in-frame clones alone and lacks a portion of them. The table shows some 49,000 clones, with approximately 90% occurring only once. This material consisted of CD4+ T cells sorted from PBMCs after roughly 18-hour stimulation, taken from a patient who received antiretroviral therapy. Receptor source: an adult woman with HIV who was CMV-seropositive.

As DNA, the CDR3 is TGTGCCAGTAGTGCCTCGAGGGCCAAAAATCAGCCCCAGCATTTT. Translating gives CASSASRAKNQPQHF. The gene calls are TRBV19 and TRBJ1-5; D unclear. Germline assignment: CDR1 LNHDA and CDR2 SQIVND (reference sequence). This CDR3 has 15 amino acids. Trimming took 5 bases from V and 4 from J, leaving 15 bases between them.

The sample holds a few counts of this clone. This chain connects TRBV9 to TRBJ1-3, with D unclear. This CDR3 comprises 14 residues. V was cut by 2 bases and J by 4 bases, with 10 bases left in between. From germline, CDR1 is SGDLS and CDR2 YYNGEE. DNA for the CDR3: TGTGCCAGCAGCGTCCAGGCGATCGGAAACACCATATATTTT. The encoded protein is CASSVQAIGNTIYF.

CDR3 sequence (DNA): TGTGCCAGCAGTCCTGCCGGAAGGGGAGGGGAAAGTCAGCCCCAGCATTTT. This sequence encodes CASSPAGRGGESQPQHF. The V call is TRBV7-8, the J call TRBJ1-5; tentative D call: TRBD1 (5 bases). CDR1 is SGHVS and CDR2 is FQNEAQ in the germline V gene. V lost 6 bases and J 6 bases, leaving 24 bases between the germline ends. The CDR3 extends over 17 amino acids.

The chain recombines TRBV5-4 with TRBJ2-1; D gene ambiguous. The germline V and J ends were trimmed by 7 bases and 1 base, with 9 bases remaining between them. The CDR3 extends over 13 amino acids. Germline values: CDR1 SGHNT, CDR2 YYREEE (reference sequence). CDR3 in amino acids: CASQDGSYNEQFF. The CDR3 coding sequence is TGTGCCAGCCAGGATGGATCCTACAATGAGCAGTTCTTC.

The rearrangement links TRBV5-5 to TRBJ1-1; TRBD1 is a possible D gene (5 bases). Germline V gene lookup returns CDR1 SGHKS and CDR2 YYEKEE (reference sequence). There are 16 residues in the CDR3. V lost 4 bases and J 1 base, leaving 17 bases between the germline ends. CDR3 nucleotides: TGTGCCAGCAGCCTACTATCAGGGATGGGGAACACTGAAGCTTTCTTT. Encoded protein: CASSLLSGMGNTEAFF. The full variable domain, in which reference TRBV5-5 and TRBJ1-1 provide the parts outside the CDR3, is DAGVTQSPTHLIKTRGQQVTLRCSPISGHKSVSWYQQVLGQGPQFIFQYYEKEERGRGNFPDRFSARQFPNYSSELNVNALLLGDSALYLCASSLLSGMGNTEAFFGQGTRLTVV.

The chain combines TRBV10-2 with TRBJ1-1; 8 bases agree with TRBD1. Germline V gene sequence: CDR1 WSHSY, CDR2 SAAADI. There are 14 residues in the CDR3. V shed 2 bases and J 11 bases; nucleotides not matched to a gene: 10. CDR3 protein: CASSEPTGERGAFF. For the CDR3, the DNA is TGCGCCAGCAGTGAGCCGACAGGGGAGCGCGGGGCTTTCTTT.

The chain carries TRBV5-5 and TRBJ1-6, with D possibly being TRBD1 (5 bases). Trimming left V 4 bases short and J 0 bases short, with 11 bases between. The CDR3 extends over 16 amino acids. Germline CDR1 reads SGHKS; CDR2 reads YYEKEE (reference sequence). CDR3 protein: CASSPRTSSYNSPLHF. The CDR3 DNA follows: TGTGCCAGCAGCCCGAGGACAAGCTCCTATAATTCACCCCTCCACTTT.

The genes are TRBV9 and TRBJ2-3; unclear D gene. The V gene's germline CDR1 is SGDLS and CDR2 YYNGEE. This CDR3 contains 15 residues. V lost 2 bases, J lost 3 bases, and 13 bases lay in between. CDR3 in DNA: TGTGCCAGCAGCGTCACCTCCCTTCTGACAGATACGCAGTATTTT. This codes for CASSVTSLLTDTQYF.

V and J are TRBV11-3 and TRBJ1-2, with 9 bases that match TRBD1. V shed 5 bases and J 7 bases; nucleotides not matched to a gene: 8. The V gene's germline CDR1 is SGHNT and CDR2 YENEEA. The CDR3 spans 14 residues. As DNA, the CDR3 is TGTGCCAGCAGCGGATTAACAGGGGGCAGTGGCTACACCTTC. It encodes CASSGLTGGSGYTF.

The V call is TRBV12-3 or TRBV12-4, the J call TRBJ1-5; D is ambiguous. The germline V and J ends were trimmed by 8 bases and 3 bases, with 11 bases remaining between them. The CDR3 has 13 residues. Here the CDR3 DNA reads TGTGCCAGCCGAGAGGGAATCAATCAGCCCCAGCATTTT. Protein sequence: CASREGINQPQHF.

Only one count was recorded for this clone. CDR3 in amino acids: CASSLRERFNYGYTF. CDR3 in DNA: TGTGCCAGCAGCTTACGAGAAAGATTTAACTATGGCTACACCTTC. The J gene is TRBJ1-2, the V gene TRBV7-2; D ambiguous. The CDR3 has 15 amino acids. From germline, CDR1 is SGHTA and CDR2 FQGNSA. With 2 bases removed from V and 1 base from J, the gap between germline ends came to 11 bases. The complete variable domain, with remaining parts taken from reference TRBV7-2 and TRBJ1-2, reads GAGVSQSPSNKVTEKGKDVELRCDPISGHTALYWYRQSLGQGLEFLIYFQGNSAPDKSGLPSDRFSAERTGGSVSTLTIQRTQQEDSAVYLCASSLRERFNYGYTFGSGTRLTVV.

The V gene is TRBV3-1 (or the pseudogene TRBV3-2), the J gene TRBJ1-2, with TRBD1 as a possible D gene (5 bases). Looked up from germline, CDR1 is LGHDT and CDR2 is YNNKEL (reference sequence). Trimming pared 1 base from V and 5 bases from J, leaving 14 bases between. The CDR3 totals 15 residues. The CDR3 DNA reads TGTGCCAGCAGCCAAGTCGGAGGGTGGGGGTATGGCTACACCTTC. This sequence encodes CASSQVGGWGYGYTF.

The rearrangement links TRBV19 to TRBJ1-5, with TRBD1 matching over 7 bases. The germline V gene has CDR1 LNHDA and CDR2 SQIVND (reference sequence). V shed 2 bases and J 4 bases; nucleotides not matched to a gene: 23. This CDR3 has 21 residues. The CDR3 is CASSIRNYQRIETGLNQPQHF. The CDR3 DNA sequence: TGTGCCAGTAGTATAAGGAACTACCAAAGGATTGAGACAGGGTTAAATCAGCCCCAGCATTTT.

The chain couples TRBV15 to TRBJ1-3; D is undetermined. The CDR3 is 16 amino acids. Per germline, CDR1 LNHNV and CDR2 YYDKDF (reference sequence). V was pared by 0 bases and J by 0 bases, with 9 bases between. CDR3 in amino acids: CATSRDGRNSGNTIYF. In DNA form, the CDR3 reads TGTGCCACCAGCAGAGATGGACGGAACTCTGGAAACACCATATATTTT.

This clone was recorded only once. This chain links TRBV5-1 with TRBJ2-1, with 10 positions matching TRBD2. Germline CDR1 is SGHRS and CDR2 is YFSETQ. V trimming: 1 base; J trimming: 2 bases; junction bases outside the gene matches: 6. The CDR3 has 17 amino acids. Written as DNA, the CDR3 is TGCGCCAGCAGCTTGCGAGCGGGAGGGTTCCCCTACAATGAGCAGTTCTTC. This sequence encodes CASSLRAGGFPYNEQFF. Looking up the rest from reference TRBV5-1 and TRBJ2-1 gives the full variable domain: KAGVTQTPRYLIKTRGQQVTLSCSPISGHRSVSWYQQTPGQGLQFLFEYFSETQRNKGNFPGRFSGRQFSNSRSEMNVSTLELGDSALYLCASSLRAGGFPYNEQFFGPGTRLTVL.

This clone was seen just once. The V gene is TRBV12-3 or TRBV12-4, the J gene TRBJ2-5, with TRBD1 as a possible D gene (5 bases). V was clipped by 4 bases and J by 4 bases, with 10 bases between them. The CDR3 is made up of 13 amino acids. CDR3 coding DNA: TGTGCCAGCAGTTGGTACAGGCGAGAGACCCAGTACTTC. It specifies CASSWYRRETQYF.

The V and J genes are TRBV6-2 or TRBV6-3 and TRBJ1-1; no clear D. Germline CDR1 reads MNHEY; CDR2 reads SVGEGT. The V end lost 0 bases, the J end lost 7 bases, and 6 bases lay between the germline ends. This CDR3 is built from 12 residues. This CDR3 is CASSYSLGEAFF. CDR3 coding DNA: TGTGCCAGCAGTTACTCGTTGGGTGAAGCTTTCTTT.

The chain couples TRBV5-1 to TRBJ2-2; the match to TRBD2 covers 7 bases. Germline V gene sequence: CDR1 SGHRS, CDR2 YFSETQ. CDR3 length: 18 residues. With 0 bases clipped from V and 1 base from J, the junction kept 9 bases outside the gene matches. The CDR3 spells CASSLASTSVRNTGELFF. In DNA form, the CDR3 reads TGCGCCAGCAGCTTGGCGAGCACTAGCGTTAGGAACACCGGGGAGCTGTTTTTT.

This clone has just one count. The V call is TRBV28, the J call TRBJ2-7; possible D gene TRBD2, 6 bases. V lost 7 bases to trimming and J lost 5 bases, with 15 bases between them. The CDR3 has 13 residues. The germline gives CDR1 MDHEN, CDR2 SYDVKM. CDR3: CASITGVRNEQYF. The CDR3 DNA reads as TGTGCCAGCATCACGGGAGTTCGGAACGAGCAGTACTTC.